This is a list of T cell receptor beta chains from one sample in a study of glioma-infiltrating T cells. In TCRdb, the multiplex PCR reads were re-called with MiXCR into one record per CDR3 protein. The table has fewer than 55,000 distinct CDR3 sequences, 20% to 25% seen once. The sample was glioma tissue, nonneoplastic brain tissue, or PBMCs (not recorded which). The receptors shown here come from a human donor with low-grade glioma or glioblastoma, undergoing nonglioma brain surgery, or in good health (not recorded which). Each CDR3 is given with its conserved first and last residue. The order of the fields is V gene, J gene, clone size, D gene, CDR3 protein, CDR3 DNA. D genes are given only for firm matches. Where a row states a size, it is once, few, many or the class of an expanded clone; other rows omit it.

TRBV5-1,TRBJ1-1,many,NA,CASSLEGPSNTEAFF,TGCGCCAGCAGCTTGGAAGGGCCGTCCAACACTGAAGCTTTCTTT
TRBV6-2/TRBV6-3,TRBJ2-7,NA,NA,CASSRVSEYTAYYEQYF,TGTGCCAGCAGCCGCGTGAGTGAGTATACAGCGTACTACGAGCAGTACTTC
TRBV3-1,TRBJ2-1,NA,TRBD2,CASSQSGSSHKQFF,TGTGCCAGCAGCCAAAGCGGGAGTTCTCATAAGCAGTTCTTC
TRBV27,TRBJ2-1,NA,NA,CASSFRLVGNEQFF,TGTGCCAGCAGTTTCAGACTAGTGGGGAATGAGCAGTTCTTC
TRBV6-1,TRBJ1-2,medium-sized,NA,CASSEESGTF,TGTGCCAGCAGTGAAGAAAGCGGAACCTTC
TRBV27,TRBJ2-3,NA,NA,CASSPQSTDTQYF,TGTGCCAGCAGCCCACAGAGCACAGATACGCAGTATTTT
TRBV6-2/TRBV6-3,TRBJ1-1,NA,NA,CASSHSGAGQAFF,TGTGCCAGCAGTCACTCAGGAGCAGGCCAAGCTTTCTTT
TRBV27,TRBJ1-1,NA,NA,CASRRDWYTETFF,TGTGCCAGCAGGAGAGATTGGTACACTGAAACTTTCTTT
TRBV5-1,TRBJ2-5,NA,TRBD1,CASSGQGPPNF,TGCGCCAGCAGCGGACAGGGTCCCCCGAACTTC
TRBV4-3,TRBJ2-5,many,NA,CASSRDRQEETQYF,TGCGCCAGCAGCCGAGACCGACAGGAAGAGACCCAGTACTTC